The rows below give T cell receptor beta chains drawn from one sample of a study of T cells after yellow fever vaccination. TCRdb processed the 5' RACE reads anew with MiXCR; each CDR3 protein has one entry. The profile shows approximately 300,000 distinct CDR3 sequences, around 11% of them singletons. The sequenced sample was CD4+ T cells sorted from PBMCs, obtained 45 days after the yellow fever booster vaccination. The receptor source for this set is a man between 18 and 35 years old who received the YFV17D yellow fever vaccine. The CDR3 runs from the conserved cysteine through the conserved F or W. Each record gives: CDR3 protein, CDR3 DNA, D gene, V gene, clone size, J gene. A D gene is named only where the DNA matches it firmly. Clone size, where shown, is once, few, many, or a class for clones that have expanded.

CDR3 protein: CASSSDRGQTQYF
CDR3 DNA: TGTGCCAGCAGCTCCGACCGGGGGCAGACCCAGTACTTC
D gene: NA
V gene: TRBV7-3
clone size: NA
J gene: TRBJ2-5

CDR3 protein: CSASRAVPYNEQFF
CDR3 DNA: TGCAGTGCTAGTCGGGCGGTACCCTACAATGAGCAGTTCTTC
D gene: NA
V gene: TRBV20-1
clone size: few
J gene: TRBJ2-1

CDR3 protein: CASSSADRGRGGYTF
CDR3 DNA: TGTGCCAGCAGCTCCGCGGACAGGGGGCGAGGTGGCTACACCTTC
D gene: TRBD1
V gene: TRBV5-4
clone size: NA
J gene: TRBJ1-2

CDR3 protein: CASSRAGREDEKLFF
CDR3 DNA: TGTGCCAGCAGCCGAGCCGGCAGGGAGGACGAAAAACTGTTTTTT
D gene: NA
V gene: TRBV7-2
clone size: NA
J gene: TRBJ1-4

CDR3 protein: CATSRVGSDTQYF
CDR3 DNA: TGTGCCACCAGCAGAGTAGGAAGCGATACGCAGTATTTT
D gene: NA
V gene: TRBV15
clone size: few
J gene: TRBJ2-3

CDR3 protein: CASSQGTSGGAWTQYF
CDR3 DNA: TGTGCCAGCAGCCAAGGCACTAGCGGGGGGGCGTGGACCCAGTACTTC
D gene: TRBD2
V gene: TRBV4-2
clone size: few
J gene: TRBJ2-5

CDR3 protein: CASSLYTGYGYTF
CDR3 DNA: TGTGCCAGCAGCCTCTACACGGGCTATGGCTACACCTTC
D gene: NA
V gene: TRBV7-2
clone size: few
J gene: TRBJ1-2

CDR3 protein: CASSQLAGANTGELFF
CDR3 DNA: TGTGCCAGCAGCCAGCTAGCGGGGGCGAACACCGGGGAGCTGTTTTTT
D gene: TRBD2
V gene: TRBV3-1
clone size: few
J gene: TRBJ2-2

CDR3 protein: CASREQGSNSPLHF
CDR3 DNA: TGCGCCAGCAGGGAACAGGGATCTAATTCACCCCTCCACTTT
D gene: NA
V gene: TRBV10-2
clone size: NA
J gene: TRBJ1-6

CDR3 protein: CASSYGLGRIDGYTF
CDR3 DNA: TGTGCCAGCAGTTACGGGCTGGGACGGATTGACGGCTACACCTTC
D gene: NA
V gene: TRBV6-2/TRBV6-3
clone size: NA
J gene: TRBJ1-2

CDR3 protein: CSASAGQGDQPQHF
CDR3 DNA: TGCAGTGCTAGCGCGGGACAGGGGGACCAGCCCCAGCATTTT
D gene: TRBD1
V gene: TRBV20-1
clone size: few
J gene: TRBJ1-5

CDR3 protein: CASTDSPGELFF
CDR3 DNA: TGTGCCAGCACCGATAGCCCCGGGGAGCTGTTTTTT
D gene: NA
V gene: TRBV6-5
clone size: NA
J gene: TRBJ2-2